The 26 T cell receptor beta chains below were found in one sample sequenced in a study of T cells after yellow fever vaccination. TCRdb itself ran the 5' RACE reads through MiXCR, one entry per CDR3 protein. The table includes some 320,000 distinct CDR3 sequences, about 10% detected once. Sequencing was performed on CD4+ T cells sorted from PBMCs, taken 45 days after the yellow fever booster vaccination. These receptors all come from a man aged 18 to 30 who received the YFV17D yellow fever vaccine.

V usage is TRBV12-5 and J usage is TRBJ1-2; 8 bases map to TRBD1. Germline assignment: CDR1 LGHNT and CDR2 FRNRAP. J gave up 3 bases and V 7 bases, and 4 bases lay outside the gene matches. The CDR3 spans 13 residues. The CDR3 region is CASVQTGDYGYTF. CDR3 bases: TGTGCTAGTGTTCAGACAGGGGACTATGGCTACACCTTC.

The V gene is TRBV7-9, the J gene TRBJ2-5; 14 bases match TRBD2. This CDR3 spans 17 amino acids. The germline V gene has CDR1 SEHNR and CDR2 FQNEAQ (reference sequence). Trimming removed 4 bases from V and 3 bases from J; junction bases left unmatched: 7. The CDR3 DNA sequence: TGTGCCAGCAGCTCGAACCGGGGACTAGCGGGGGAAGAGACCCAGTACTTC. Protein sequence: CASSSNRGLAGEETQYF. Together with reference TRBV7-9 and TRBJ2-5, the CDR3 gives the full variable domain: DTGVSQNPRHKITKRGQNVTFRCDPISEHNRLYWYRQTLGQGPEFLTYFQNEAQLEKSRLLSDRFSAERPKGSFSTLEIQRTEQGDSAMYLCASSSNRGLAGEETQYFGPGTRLLVL.

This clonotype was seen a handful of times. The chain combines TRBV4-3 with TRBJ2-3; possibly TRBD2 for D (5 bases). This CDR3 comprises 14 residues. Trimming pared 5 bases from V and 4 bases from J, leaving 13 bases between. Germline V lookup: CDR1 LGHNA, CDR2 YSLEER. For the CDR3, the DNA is TGCGCCAGCAGCACCCGAGGACTGGCAGATACGCAGTATTTT. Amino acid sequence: CASSTRGLADTQYF.

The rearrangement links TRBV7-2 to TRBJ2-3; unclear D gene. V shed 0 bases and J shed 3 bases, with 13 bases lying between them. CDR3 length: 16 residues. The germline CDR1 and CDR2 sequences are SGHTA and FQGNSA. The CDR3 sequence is CASSLAAGWGTDTQYF. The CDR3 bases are TGTGCCAGCAGCTTAGCCGCCGGCTGGGGTACAGATACGCAGTATTTT.

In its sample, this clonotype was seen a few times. Written as DNA, the CDR3 is TGTGCCAGCAGTTTATTGGGTCGGGGCACGGCCGGGGCCAACGTCCTGACTTTC. The encoded protein is CASSLLGRGTAGANVLTF. The chain employs TRBV12-3 or TRBV12-4 and TRBJ2-6; D assignment may be TRBD1 or TRBD2 (5 bases each). This CDR3 contains 18 residues. Trimming shortened V by 2 bases and J by 4 bases, and 18 bases separated the two germline ends.

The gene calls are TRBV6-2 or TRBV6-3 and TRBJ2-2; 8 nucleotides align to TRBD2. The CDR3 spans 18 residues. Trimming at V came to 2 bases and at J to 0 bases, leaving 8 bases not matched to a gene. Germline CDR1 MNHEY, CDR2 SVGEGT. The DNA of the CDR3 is TGTGCCAGCAGTTACCCGAGGGTAGCGGGGACGAACACCGGGGAGCTGTTTTTT. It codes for CASSYPRVAGTNTGELFF.

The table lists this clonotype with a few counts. CDR3 sequence reads: CASIDRLNQPQHF. The CDR3 DNA follows: TGTGCCAGCATAGACAGGTTAAATCAGCCCCAGCATTTT. This chain uses TRBV6-2 or TRBV6-3 with TRBJ1-5; D perhaps matches TRBD1 (6 bases). V was pared by 7 bases and J by 4 bases, with 11 bases between. CDR1 is MNHEY, CDR2 SVGEGT, per germline. The CDR3 spans 13 residues.

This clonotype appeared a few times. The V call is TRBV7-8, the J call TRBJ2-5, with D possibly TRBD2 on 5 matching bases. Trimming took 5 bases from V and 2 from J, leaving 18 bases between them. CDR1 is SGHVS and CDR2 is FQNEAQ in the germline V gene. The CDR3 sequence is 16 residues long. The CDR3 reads CASSPQRAAGQETQYF. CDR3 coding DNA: TGTGCCAGCAGCCCACAGCGAGCGGCAGGTCAAGAGACCCAGTACTTC.

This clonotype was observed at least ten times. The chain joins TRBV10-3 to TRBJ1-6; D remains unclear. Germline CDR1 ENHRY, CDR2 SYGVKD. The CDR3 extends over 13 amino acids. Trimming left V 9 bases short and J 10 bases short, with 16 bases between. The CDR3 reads CAIQSGSGSPLHF. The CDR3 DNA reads TGTGCCATTCAATCGGGGTCGGGGTCACCCCTCCACTTT.

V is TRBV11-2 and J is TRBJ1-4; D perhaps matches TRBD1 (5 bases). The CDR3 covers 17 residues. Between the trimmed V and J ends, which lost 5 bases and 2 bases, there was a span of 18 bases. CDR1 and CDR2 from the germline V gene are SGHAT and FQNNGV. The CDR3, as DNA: TGTGCCAGCAGCCCCTTCGGGGGGGGAGAGACTAATGAAAAACTGTTTTTT. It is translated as CASSPFGGGETNEKLFF.

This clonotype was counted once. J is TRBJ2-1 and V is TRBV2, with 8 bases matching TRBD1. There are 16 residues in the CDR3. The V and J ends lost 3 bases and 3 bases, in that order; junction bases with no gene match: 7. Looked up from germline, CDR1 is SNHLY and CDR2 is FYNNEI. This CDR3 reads CASSDPGTGNYNEQFF. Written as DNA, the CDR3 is TGTGCCAGCAGTGACCCCGGGACAGGCAACTACAATGAGCAGTTCTTC.

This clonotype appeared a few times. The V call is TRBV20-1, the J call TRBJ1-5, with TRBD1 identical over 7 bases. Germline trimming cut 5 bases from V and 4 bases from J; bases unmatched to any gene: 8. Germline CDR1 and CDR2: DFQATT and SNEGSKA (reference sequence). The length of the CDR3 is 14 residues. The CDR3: CSAFTGEGNQPQHF. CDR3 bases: TGCAGTGCTTTTACAGGGGAAGGGAATCAGCCCCAGCATTTT.

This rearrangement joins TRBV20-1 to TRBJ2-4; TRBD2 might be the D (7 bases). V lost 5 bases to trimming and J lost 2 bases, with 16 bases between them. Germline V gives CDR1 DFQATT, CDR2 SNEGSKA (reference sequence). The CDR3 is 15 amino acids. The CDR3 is CSAAERGGTKNIQYF. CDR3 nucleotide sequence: TGCAGTGCTGCTGAAAGGGGGGGAACCAAAAACATTCAGTACTTC.

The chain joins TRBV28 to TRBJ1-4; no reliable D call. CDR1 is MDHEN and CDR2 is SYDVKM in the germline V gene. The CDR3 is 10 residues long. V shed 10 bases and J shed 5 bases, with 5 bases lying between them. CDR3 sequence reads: CATSNEKLFF. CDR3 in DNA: TGTGCCACCTCCAATGAAAAACTGTTTTTT.

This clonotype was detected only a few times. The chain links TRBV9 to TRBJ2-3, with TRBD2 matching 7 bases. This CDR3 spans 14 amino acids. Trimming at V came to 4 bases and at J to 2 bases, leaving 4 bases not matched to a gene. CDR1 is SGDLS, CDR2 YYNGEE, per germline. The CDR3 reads CASSPRGDTDTQYF. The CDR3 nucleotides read TGTGCCAGCAGCCCCCGGGGGGACACAGATACGCAGTATTTT.

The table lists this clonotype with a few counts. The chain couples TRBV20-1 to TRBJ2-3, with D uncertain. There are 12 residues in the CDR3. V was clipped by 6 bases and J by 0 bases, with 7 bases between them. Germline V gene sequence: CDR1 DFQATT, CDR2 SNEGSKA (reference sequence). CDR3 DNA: TGCAGTGCAGGCCTTAGCACAGATACGCAGTATTTT. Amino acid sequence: CSAGLSTDTQYF.

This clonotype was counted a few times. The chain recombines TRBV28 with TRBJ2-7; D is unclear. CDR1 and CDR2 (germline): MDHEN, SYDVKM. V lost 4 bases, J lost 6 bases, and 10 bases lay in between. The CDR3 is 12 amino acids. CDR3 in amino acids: CASSSGSSEQYV. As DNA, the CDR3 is TGTGCCAGCAGTTCGGGCTCATCCGAGCAGTACGTC.

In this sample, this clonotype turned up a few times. CDR3 sequence reads: CASSGGASNTDTQYF. In DNA form, the CDR3 reads TGTGCCAGTAGCGGGGGGGCCAGTAACACAGATACGCAGTATTTT. V usage is TRBV19 and J usage is TRBJ2-3; 8 bases map to TRBD2. The CDR3 runs to 15 residues. Germline V gives CDR1 LNHDA, CDR2 SQIVND (reference sequence). After removal of 6 bases from V and 2 bases from J, the junction contained 7 bases not matched to a gene.

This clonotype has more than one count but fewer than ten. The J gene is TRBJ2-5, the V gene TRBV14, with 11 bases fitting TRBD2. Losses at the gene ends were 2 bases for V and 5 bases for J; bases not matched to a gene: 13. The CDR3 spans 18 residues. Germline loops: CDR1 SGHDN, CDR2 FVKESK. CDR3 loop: CASSQFASSGGSGETQYF. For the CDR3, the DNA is TGTGCCAGCAGCCAATTCGCCTCTAGCGGGGGGTCGGGTGAGACCCAGTACTTC.

The CDR3 protein is CASSSALRGRGYGYTF. DNA for the CDR3: TGTGCCAGCAGTTCTGCCCTTCGGGGGAGAGGCTATGGCTACACCTTC. The J gene is TRBJ1-2, the V gene TRBV27; a weak D match, TRBD1 (5 bases). The V gene's germline CDR1 is MNHEY and CDR2 SMNVEV (reference sequence). The CDR3 extends over 16 amino acids. V gave up 4 bases and J gave up 4 bases, with 19 bases separating them.

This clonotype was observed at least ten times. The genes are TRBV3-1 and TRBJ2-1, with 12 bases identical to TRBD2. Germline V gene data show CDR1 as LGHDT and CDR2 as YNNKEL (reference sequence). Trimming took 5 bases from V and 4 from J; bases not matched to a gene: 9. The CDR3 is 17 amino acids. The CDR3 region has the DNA TGTGCCAGCAGCGTTTACGAGACTAGCGGGGGATACAATGAGCAGTTCTTC. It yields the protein CASSVYETSGGYNEQFF.

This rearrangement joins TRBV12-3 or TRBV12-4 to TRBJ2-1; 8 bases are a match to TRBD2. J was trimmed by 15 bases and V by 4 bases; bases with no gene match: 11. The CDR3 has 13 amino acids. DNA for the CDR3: TGTGCCAGCAGTTCTGACCGAGGGACTAGTAGGTTCTTC. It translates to CASSSDRGTSRFF.

DNA of the CDR3: TGTGCCAGCAGTTTGGGCCAGGGTAAGGGAGAGACCCAGTACTTC. Its protein is CASSLGQGKGETQYF. This chain uses TRBV12-3 or TRBV12-4 with TRBJ2-5; TRBD1 is a possible D gene (5 bases). V was cut by 3 bases and J by 4 bases, with 15 bases left in between. The CDR3 totals 15 residues.

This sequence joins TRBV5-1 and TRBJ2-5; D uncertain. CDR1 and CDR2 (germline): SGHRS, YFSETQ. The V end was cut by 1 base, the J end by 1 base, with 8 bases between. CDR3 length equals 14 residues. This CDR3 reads CASSLLGTQETQYF. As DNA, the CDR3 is TGCGCCAGCAGCTTGTTAGGCACCCAAGAGACCCAGTACTTC.

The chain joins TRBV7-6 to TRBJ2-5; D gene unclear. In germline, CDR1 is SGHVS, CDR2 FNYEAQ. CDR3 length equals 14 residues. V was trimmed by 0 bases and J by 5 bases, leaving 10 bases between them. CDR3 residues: CASSLALGSETQYF. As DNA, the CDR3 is TGTGCCAGCAGCTTAGCGCTTGGTTCCGAGACCCAGTACTTC.

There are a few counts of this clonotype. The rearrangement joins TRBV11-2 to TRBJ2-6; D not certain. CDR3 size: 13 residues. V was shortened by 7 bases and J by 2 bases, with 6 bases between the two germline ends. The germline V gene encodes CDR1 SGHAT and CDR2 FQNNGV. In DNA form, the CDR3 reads TGTGCCAGCACTAGGACTGGGGCCAACGTCCTGACTTTC. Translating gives CASTRTGANVLTF.